This TCR beta chain was found in a study of CD8 T cells in Susac syndrome. A quantity of roughly 0.5 to 1 ug RNA underwent reverse transcription using random hexamers. Multiplex PCR with immunoSEQ amplified the TCR beta CDR3 across 54 Vbeta and 13 Jbeta. From the immunoSEQ multiplex PCR reads, TCRdb called clonotypes with MiXCR, one entry per CDR3 protein. This table has over 350,000 distinct CDR3 sequences, 75% to 90% appearing once. Germline CDR1 reads SGHVS; CDR2 reads FNYEAQ. V was shortened by 5 bases and J by 4 bases, with 14 bases between the two germline ends. There are 15 residues in the CDR3. Treatment-naive patients with stable or active relapsing-remitting disease were the multiple sclerosis controls.

Sample: CD8+ T cells from PBMCs. This chain connects TRBV7-6 to TRBJ1-4; no clear D. The receptor's source is a human donor with multiple sclerosis. The DNA of the CDR3 is TGTGCCAGCAGCCCGGTCGGACTCCTTAATGAAAAACTGTTTTTT. Translated: CASSPVGLLNEKLFF.